The next 8 T cell receptor beta chains were all read from a single sample in a study of blood T cell repertoires in COVID-19. TCRdb keeps only in-frame clones here, not all; method: immunoSEQ multiplex PCR. The data hold some 300,000 clones, with over 80% observed a single time. The sample was peripheral blood. All receptors derive from a woman between 45 and 60 years old with COVID-19, enrolled during active disease.

The chain links TRBV7-9 to TRBJ1-3; D ambiguous. Between the trimmed V and J ends, which lost 3 bases and 0 bases, there was a span of 9 bases. The germline CDR1 and CDR2 sequences are SEHNR and FQNEAQ (reference sequence). CDR3 length equals 15 residues. The CDR3 region is CASSFDRVSGNTIYF. CDR3 nucleotides: TGTGCCAGCAGCTTTGATCGGGTCTCTGGAAACACCATATATTTT.

The V and J genes are TRBV5-8 and TRBJ1-1; tentatively, D is TRBD1 (5 bases). The CDR3 has 13 residues. CDR1 is SGHTS and CDR2 is YDEGEE in the germline V gene. V was shortened by 5 bases and J by 1 base, with 9 bases between the two germline ends. Here the CDR3 reads CASRNTGNTEAFF. CDR3 coding DNA: TGTGCCAGCAGGAACACAGGGAACACTGAAGCTTTCTTT.

The chain recombines TRBV5-5 with TRBJ2-1, with 9 bases matching TRBD2. CDR1 is SGHKS and CDR2 is YYEKEE in the germline V gene (reference sequence). V lost 4 bases and J lost 9; bases outside the gene matches: 11. The CDR3 has 15 amino acids. The CDR3 DNA is TGTGCCAGCAGCGCCAGTCTTGGACTAGCGCGTGAGCAGTTCTTC. Residues: CASSASLGLAREQFF.

V usage is TRBV19 and J usage is TRBJ1-3; D not certain. Germline-derived CDR1 and CDR2 are LNHDA and SQIVND (reference sequence). CDR3 size: 14 residues. V lost 7 bases and J 0 bases, leaving 10 bases between the germline ends. The CDR3: CASIDVSSGNTIYF. CDR3 in DNA: TGTGCCAGTATCGATGTGAGCTCTGGAAACACCATATATTTT.

The chain joins TRBV7-2 to TRBJ1-6; 10 positions match TRBD1. The germline gives CDR1 SGHTA, CDR2 FQGNSA. V was pared by 3 bases and J by 8 bases, with 1 base of the junction left unmatched. This CDR3 is built from 14 residues. CDR3 in DNA: TGTGCCAGCAGCTTCGACAGGGGGCATTCACCCCTCCACTTT. This encodes CASSFDRGHSPLHF.

The CDR3 sequence: CARADRADTEAFF. The CDR3 DNA follows: TGTGCCCGGGCGGACAGGGCGGACACTGAAGCTTTCTTT. The V and J genes are TRBV30 and TRBJ1-1; the match to TRBD1 covers 8 bases. The V gene end was trimmed by 8 bases and the J gene end by 3 bases; junction bases not matched to a gene: 8. Per germline, CDR1 GTSNPN and CDR2 SVGIG (reference sequence). The CDR3 contains 13 residues.

This clone was picked up one time. The chain has TRBV5-4 and TRBJ2-6, with D possibly TRBD1 on 6 matching bases. CDR3 size: 17 residues. Deletions cut 4 bases from V and 0 bases from J, with 14 bases between. Germline lookup yields CDR1 SGHNT and CDR2 YYREEE (reference sequence). CDR3 region: CASSQQGSLSGANVLTF. CDR3 nucleotides: TGTGCCAGCAGCCAACAGGGCTCTCTCTCTGGGGCCAACGTCCTGACTTTC.

The chain couples TRBV5-4 to TRBJ2-1; 7 nucleotides match TRBD2. V was pared by 1 base and J by 12 bases, with 4 bases of the junction left unmatched. In germline, CDR1 is SGHNT, CDR2 YYREEE (reference sequence). This CDR3 region has 12 residues. The CDR3 DNA follows: TGTGCCAGCAGCTTGAAGGCTAGCGGGCAGTTCTTC. Residues: CASSLKASGQFF.